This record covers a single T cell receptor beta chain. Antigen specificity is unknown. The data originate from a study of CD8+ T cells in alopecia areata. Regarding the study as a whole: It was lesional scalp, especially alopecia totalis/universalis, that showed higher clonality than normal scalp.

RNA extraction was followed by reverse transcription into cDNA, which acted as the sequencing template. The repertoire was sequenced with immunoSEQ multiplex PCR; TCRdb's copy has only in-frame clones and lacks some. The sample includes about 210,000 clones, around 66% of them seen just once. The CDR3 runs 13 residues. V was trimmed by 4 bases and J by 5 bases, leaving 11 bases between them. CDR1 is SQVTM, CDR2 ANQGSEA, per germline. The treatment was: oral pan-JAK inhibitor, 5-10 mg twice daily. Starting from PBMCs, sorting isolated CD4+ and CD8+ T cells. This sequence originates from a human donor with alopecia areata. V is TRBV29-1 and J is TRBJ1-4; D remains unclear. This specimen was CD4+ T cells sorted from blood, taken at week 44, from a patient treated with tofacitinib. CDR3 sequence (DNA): TGCAGCGTTGGTTCTCAGATGAATGAAAAACTGTTTTTT. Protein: CSVGSQMNEKLFF.